This TCR beta chain was observed in a study of Graves' ophthalmopathy and Graves' hyperthyroidism. Study information: The authors collected peripheral blood at initial diagnosis, before any treatment.

Amplified material comprised TCR beta CDR3 regions derived from RNA transcripts. HTBI primers primed a first-round RT-PCR, and a second-round multiplex PCR followed. TCRdb ran MiXCR on the multiplex PCR reads and lists one entry per CDR3 protein. The table records about 620,000 distinct CDR3 sequences, 20% to 25% of them present only once. The CDR3 contains 16 residues. Losses at the gene ends were 4 bases for V and 5 bases for J; bases not matched to a gene: 7. Germline lookup yields CDR1 SGHRS and CDR2 YFSETQ. This clonotype was counted many times. Sequencing input: peripheral blood. The chain combines TRBV5-1 with TRBJ2-3, with 13 bases aligning to TRBD2. The source of this sequence is a woman aged 18-30 years with stable Graves' hyperthyroidism. Some clones in this sample may be carry-over from other donors' samples. The CDR3 nucleotides are TGCGCCAGCAGCCCCGGACTAGCGGGGGAAAGAGATACGCAGTATTTT. Residues: CASSPGLAGERDTQYF.